What follows are 19 T cell receptor beta chains derived from one specimen sequenced in a study of shared clonotypes between healthy human individuals. The protocol was immunoSEQ multiplex PCR, while the TCRdb copy is restricted to in-frame clones and leaves out a portion. The sample consists of around 2.5 million clones, approximately 94% of them appearing once. Sequenced: naive CD4+ T cells from PBMCs. Subset given: CD45RA+ positively selected. The source of these receptors is a man between 18 and 35 years old in good health. Some clones in this sample may be carry-over from other donors' samples.

In this sample, this clone turned up once. The V call is TRBV7-3, the J call TRBJ2-2; 7 nucleotides match TRBD2. The V gene end was trimmed by 2 bases and the J gene end by 7 bases; junction bases not matched to a gene: 10. CDR3 size: 16 residues. Germline assignment: CDR1 SGHTA and CDR2 FQGTGA. The CDR3 here is CASSLLGEGLGGELFF. In DNA, the CDR3 is TGTGCCAGCAGCTTATTGGGGGAGGGCCTCGGCGGGGAGCTGTTTTTT.

In regard to this clone: Additional DNA sequences in this sample encode the identical CDR3. The chain carries TRBV6-5 and TRBJ2-5; tentatively, D is TRBD2 (6 bases). Trimming took 5 bases from V and 7 from J, leaving 8 bases between them. The CDR3 contains 11 residues. Germline V lookup: CDR1 MNHEY, CDR2 SVGAGI. CDR3 loop: CASSGGRTQYF. Written as DNA, the CDR3 is TGTGCCAGCAGTGGGGGGAGGACCCAGTACTTC.

The chain recombines TRBV6-1 with TRBJ2-5; unclear D gene. Germline V gene data show CDR1 as MNHNS and CDR2 as SASEGT. Trimming pared 7 bases from V and 2 bases from J, leaving 8 bases between. This CDR3 has 12 residues. The CDR3 nucleotides read TGTGCCAGCACGGGCTCTCAAGAGACCCAGTACTTC. It is translated as CASTGSQETQYF.

With regard to this clone: Different DNA sequences within this sample yield the same CDR3. This chain uses TRBV9 with TRBJ1-2; unclear D gene. V lost 4 bases and J 4 bases, leaving 14 bases between the germline ends. This CDR3 has 14 amino acids. Per the germline V gene, CDR1 is SGDLS and CDR2 is YYNGEE. The CDR3 reads CASSPQGSGYGYTF. The CDR3 bases are TGTGCCAGCAGCCCCCAAGGATCCGGCTATGGCTACACCTTC. The full variable domain, rest sourced from reference TRBV9 and TRBJ1-2, is DSGVTQTPKHLITATGQRVTLRCSPRSGDLSVYWYQQSLDQGLQFLIQYYNGEERAKGNILERFSAQQFPDLHSELNLSSLELGDSALYFCASSPQGSGYGYTFGSGTRLTVV.

The gene calls are TRBV6-6 and TRBJ1-5; 10 bases are a match to TRBD1. The length of the CDR3 is 16 residues. Losses at the gene ends were 7 bases for V and 5 bases for J; bases not matched to a gene: 11. Germline V gene lookup returns CDR1 MNHNY and CDR2 SVGAGI (reference sequence). CDR3 loop: CASTHSRDRGHQPQHF. The CDR3 bases are TGTGCCAGCACCCATAGCCGGGACAGGGGACATCAGCCCCAGCATTTT.

J is TRBJ1-3 and V is TRBV30; unclear D gene. Between the trimmed V and J ends, which lost 5 bases and 4 bases, there was a span of 12 bases. The CDR3 has 13 residues. In germline, CDR1 is GTSNPN, CDR2 SVGIG (reference sequence). CDR3 DNA sequence: TGTGCCTGGGCCCCGGATGCCGGAAACACCATATATTTT. It is translated as CAWAPDAGNTIYF.

This chain joins TRBV7-9 and TRBJ2-1, with 7 bases identical to TRBD2. V gave up 4 bases and J gave up 0 bases; unmatched junction bases: 0. Germline CDR1 SEHNR, CDR2 FQNEAQ (reference sequence). This CDR3 region has 14 residues. The DNA of the CDR3 is TGTGCCAGCAGCTGGGGGGGCTCCTACAATGAGCAGTTCTTC. Translating gives CASSWGGSYNEQFF. The full variable domain, its missing parts supplied by reference TRBV7-9 and TRBJ2-1, is DTGVSQNPRHKITKRGQNVTFRCDPISEHNRLYWYRQTLGQGPEFLTYFQNEAQLEKSRLLSDRFSAERPKGSFSTLEIQRTEQGDSAMYLCASSWGGSYNEQFFGPGTRLTVL.

The CDR3 loop is CASSSRTGTNTEAFF. The CDR3 nucleotides read TGTGCCAGCAGCTCACGGACAGGAACGAACACTGAAGCTTTCTTT. This chain links TRBV7-3 with TRBJ1-1; TRBD1 matches at 7 bases. Germline loops: CDR1 SGHTA, CDR2 FQGTGA. CDR3 length equals 15 residues. V was clipped by 4 bases and J by 1 base; unmatched bases: 6.

The chain employs TRBV7-2 and TRBJ1-3; TRBD1 matches at 8 bases. Germline V gene lookup returns CDR1 SGHTA and CDR2 FQGNSA. The CDR3 spans 16 residues. Unmatched junction bases numbered 8, after V lost 5 bases and J lost 2 bases. CDR3 loop: CASSQRSQGAGNTIYF. The DNA of the CDR3 is TGTGCCAGCAGCCAAAGGTCACAGGGGGCTGGAAACACCATATATTTT. The full variable domain, in which reference TRBV7-2 and TRBJ1-3 provide the parts outside the CDR3, is GAGVSQSPSNKVTEKGKDVELRCDPISGHTALYWYRQSLGQGLEFLIYFQGNSAPDKSGLPSDRFSAERTGGSVSTLTIQRTQQEDSAVYLCASSQRSQGAGNTIYFGEGSWLTVV.

The V gene is TRBV28, the J gene TRBJ1-2, with 7 bases identical to TRBD1. The V gene end was trimmed by 1 base and the J gene end by 6 bases; junction bases not matched to a gene: 8. CDR3 length equals 15 residues. Germline values: CDR1 MDHEN, CDR2 SYDVKM. Written as DNA, the CDR3 is TGTGCCAGCAGTTTATACAACAGGGGATCCCATGGCTACACCTTC. Its protein is CASSLYNRGSHGYTF.

V and J are TRBV7-9 and TRBJ2-1; D might be TRBD2 (6 bases). Germline CDR1 reads SEHNR; CDR2 reads FQNEAQ (reference sequence). This CDR3 has 13 residues. Between the trimmed V and J ends, which lost 0 bases and 7 bases, there was a span of 7 bases. The CDR3 region is CASSLAGRNEQFF. The DNA for the CDR3 is TGTGCCAGCAGCTTAGCAGGGAGGAATGAGCAGTTCTTC.

V and J are TRBV2 and TRBJ1-2, with D uncertain. The CDR3 spans 14 residues. V shed 4 bases and J shed 3 bases, with 12 bases lying between them. CDR1 SNHLY and CDR2 FYNNEI come from the germline V gene. The CDR3, as DNA: TGTGCCAGCAGTGTCGGAGGACCCTACTATGGCTACACCTTC. Amino acid sequence: CASSVGGPYYGYTF.

This clone appeared a single time. The chain couples TRBV7-9 to TRBJ1-4, with TRBD1 as a possible D gene (5 bases). Trimming shortened V by 5 bases and J by 6 bases, and 13 bases separated the two germline ends. The germline CDR1 and CDR2 sequences are SEHNR and FQNEAQ (reference sequence). This CDR3 is 14 amino acids long. Written as DNA, the CDR3 is TGTGCCAGCAGCCAGGGACGGTGGGATGAAAAACTGTTTTTT. It translates to CASSQGRWDEKLFF.

This clone has only one observation. The chain employs TRBV30 and TRBJ1-2; 7 bases line up with TRBD1. Per germline, CDR1 GTSNPN and CDR2 SVGIG (reference sequence). CDR3 length: 15 residues. The trim removed 3 bases at V and 6 bases at J, leaving 13 bases unmatched. The CDR3 is CAWSAPYRGKNGYTF. The CDR3 DNA reads TGTGCCTGGAGCGCCCCATACAGGGGAAAGAATGGCTACACCTTC. The full variable domain, rest sourced from reference TRBV30 and TRBJ1-2, is SQTIHQWPATLVQPVGSPLSLECTVEGTSNPNLYWYRQAAGRGLQLLFYSVGIGQISSEVPQNLSASRPQDRQFILSSKKLLLSDSGFYLCAWSAPYRGKNGYTFGSGTRLTVV.

The chain is built from TRBV28 and TRBJ2-7; D is undetermined. Germline CDR1 is MDHEN and CDR2 is SYDVKM. This CDR3 region has 14 residues. V lost 4 bases to trimming and J lost 3 bases, with 13 bases between them. CDR3 residues: CASSSPGSLYEQYF. The CDR3, as DNA: TGTGCCAGCAGTTCCCCCGGTTCTCTCTACGAGCAGTACTTC. Using reference TRBV28 and TRBJ2-7 for the parts outside the CDR3, the full variable domain is DVKVTQSSRYLVKRTGEKVFLECVQDMDHENMFWYRQDPGLGLRLIYFSYDVKMKEKGDIPEGYSVSREKKERFSLILESASTNQTSMYLCASSSPGSLYEQYFGPGTRLTVT.

This chain connects TRBV6-1 to TRBJ1-4, with TRBD1 identical over 7 bases. V shed 4 bases and J 7 bases; nucleotides not matched to a gene: 6. Germline-derived CDR1 and CDR2 are MNHNS and SASEGT. The CDR3 totals 14 residues. CDR3 loop: CASSGGGAGEKLFF. CDR3 nucleotides: TGTGCCAGCAGTGGAGGGGGCGCCGGTGAAAAACTGTTTTTT.

As for this clone: Other DNA sequences from this sample encode an identical CDR3 as well. This chain connects TRBV18 to TRBJ2-2, with 11 bases that match TRBD1. The length of the CDR3 is 16 residues. V shed 0 bases, J shed 5 bases, and the junction held 2 bases outside the gene matches. CDR1 and CDR2 (germline): KGHSH, LQKENI. The CDR3 loop is CASSPPGQGATGELFF. The CDR3 region has the DNA TGTGCCAGCTCACCACCAGGACAGGGGGCGACCGGGGAGCTGTTTTTT.

The chain links TRBV11-2 to TRBJ1-4; tentatively, D is TRBD1 (5 bases). The CDR3 length is 14 residues. CDR1 and CDR2 (germline): SGHAT, FQNNGV. The germline V and J ends were trimmed by 5 bases and 8 bases, with 15 bases remaining between them. The CDR3 coding sequence is TGTGCCAGCAGCCCAGAGGGACGTGGGGAAAAACTGTTTTTT. It yields the protein CASSPEGRGEKLFF.

This clone appeared once. At the DNA level, this CDR3 is encoded by other sequences in the same sample as well. This sequence joins TRBV19 and TRBJ1-1; the match to TRBD1 covers 8 bases. Germline CDR1 LNHDA, CDR2 SQIVND (reference sequence). Trimming cost V 4 bases and J 0 bases; bases outside gene matches: 4. The CDR3 is 15 amino acids. The CDR3 loop reads CASSRDRRMNTEAFF. The DNA of the CDR3 is TGTGCCAGTAGTAGGGACAGGAGAATGAACACTGAAGCTTTCTTT. Together with reference TRBV19 and TRBJ1-1, the CDR3 gives the full variable domain: DGGITQSPKYLFRKEGQNVTLSCEQNLNHDAMYWYRQDPGQGLRLIYYSQIVNDFQKGDIAEGYSVSREKKESFPLTVTSAQKNPTAFYLCASSRDRRMNTEAFFGQGTRLTVV.